A single sample is the source of the 2 T cell receptor beta chains below, sequenced in a study of monozygotic twins with inflammatory bowel disease. Reanalyzing the 5' RACE reads, TCRdb keeps one entry per CDR3 protein, without DNA. The sample table sets out approximately 330,000 distinct CDR3 sequences. The sequencing input was blood. Every receptor here comes from a human donor with ulcerative colitis or Crohn's disease, or a healthy co-twin of an affected twin (not recorded which).

The CDR3: CASSNDRAAFF. This chain joins TRBV5-1 and TRBJ1-1; TCRdb picks TRBD1, but there is no DNA to check that call. The CDR3 has 11 amino acids. In germline, CDR1 is SGHRS, CDR2 YFSETQ.

The gene calls are TRBV11-2 and TRBJ2-1; TCRdb picks TRBD2, but there is no DNA to check that call. Germline CDR1 reads SGHAT; CDR2 reads FQNNGV. The CDR3 is made up of 18 amino acids. The CDR3: CASSFNRRTSGRDNEQFF.